This TCR beta chain was sequenced in a study of beta chain features in type 1 diabetes. Expressed TCRB transcripts were sequenced because the entire RNA isolate underwent reverse transcription. Naive, central memory and regulatory T cell samples averaged about 3.57 million reads. The method was immunoSEQ multiplex PCR; TCRdb's version includes in-frame clones alone and lacks a portion of them. The sample has some 280,000 clones, around 15% seen once. The study, taken as a whole, reports: PCR might preferentially amplify shorter templates, equally in patients and controls. There was a moderate but significant shortening of TCRB CDR3s in all four CD4+ subsets of Type 1 diabetes patients.

On this clone itself: Its cognate antigen is unknown.

This CDR3 is 14 amino acids long. Trimming stripped 6 bases from V and 2 bases from J, with 13 bases between. Germline lookup yields CDR1 MDHEN and CDR2 SYDVKM. Sorting that relied on CD45RO/CCR7/CD25/CD127/CD95/CD27 yielded CD4+ naive, central memory, regulatory and stem cell-like memory cells. The sample comprised naive CD4+ T cells from blood. V gene TRBV28 combines with J gene TRBJ1-1, with D possibly matching TRBD1 (5 bases). The receptor's source is a man younger than 45 with type 1 diabetes. The CDR3 bases are TGTGCCAGCAGGCTTGCGGGGCGTAACACTGAAGCTTTCTTT. Amino acid sequence: CASRLAGRNTEAFF.